One sample yielded the 13 T cell receptor beta chains listed below, sequenced in a study of shared clonotypes between healthy human individuals. Naivety among CD8 cells was defined by CD45RO negativity and positive CCR7 selection, thereby excluding terminally differentiated effector memory CD45RA+ cells. TCRdb's table, derived via immunoSEQ multiplex PCR, lists solely in-frame clones and lacks some. The table shows 2 million or so clones, with over 85% occurring only once. The specimen sequenced was naive CD8+ T cells sorted from blood. The source of these receptors is a man aged 18-30 years in good health.

The chain has TRBV5-6 and TRBJ2-7; D unresolved. CDR1 is SGHDT and CDR2 is YYEEEE in the germline V gene. Trimming cost V 4 bases and J 2 bases, with 10 bases left between them. The CDR3 runs 13 residues. CDR3 coding DNA: TGTGCCAGCAGCCCCTCACCCACCTACGAGCAGTACTTC. It is translated as CASSPSPTYEQYF.

This chain uses TRBV5-5 with TRBJ1-4; TRBD1 might be the D (6 bases). Germline CDR1 is SGHKS and CDR2 is YYEKEE (reference sequence). The CDR3 sequence is 15 residues long. V lost 0 bases and J 8 bases, leaving 14 bases between the germline ends. CDR3 nucleotides: TGTGCCAGCAGCTTGGCGGACAGACACCCCGAAAAACTGTTTTTT. Its protein is CASSLADRHPEKLFF.

The rearrangement links TRBV19 to TRBJ2-7; 7 bases align to TRBD2. The junction had 4 bases not matched to a gene; V was cut back by 1 base and J by 4 bases. Germline V gene sequence: CDR1 LNHDA, CDR2 SQIVND (reference sequence). This CDR3 has 14 amino acids. CDR3: CASSIGPAGYEQYF. The CDR3 nucleotides read TGTGCCAGTAGTATAGGCCCAGCGGGGTACGAGCAGTACTTC.

The chain carries TRBV4-1 and TRBJ2-5; D remains unclear. CDR3 length: 13 residues. Trimming stripped 5 bases from V and 5 bases from J, with 12 bases between. Germline V gives CDR1 MGHRA, CDR2 YSYEKL. The CDR3 loop reads CASSLGPGETQYF. As DNA, the CDR3 is TGCGCCAGCAGCTTAGGACCGGGTGAGACCCAGTACTTC.

The chain has TRBV30 and TRBJ2-3, with D possibly being TRBD2 (6 bases). Per the germline V gene, CDR1 is GTSNPN and CDR2 is SVGIG (reference sequence). V lost 0 bases, J lost 5 bases, and 15 bases lay in between. The CDR3 runs 15 residues. The CDR3 sequence: CAWSVTPGVGDTQYF. CDR3 nucleotides: TGTGCCTGGAGTGTAACCCCGGGAGTGGGAGATACGCAGTATTTT.

The chain joins TRBV10-3 to TRBJ1-2, with D perhaps matching TRBD1 (5 bases). The length of the CDR3 is 15 residues. The V and J ends lost 4 bases and 4 bases respectively, with 16 bases between them. The germline V gene encodes CDR1 ENHRY and CDR2 SYGVKD. The CDR3 loop reads CAISAPGGDPYGYTF. In DNA, the CDR3 is TGTGCCATCAGTGCCCCGGGCGGGGACCCCTATGGCTACACCTTC.

The chain couples TRBV6-5 to TRBJ1-1; no firm D call. V dropped 6 bases and J dropped 1 base, with 12 bases sitting between them. This CDR3 is built from 14 residues. Germline CDR1 is MNHEY and CDR2 is SVGAGI. The DNA of the CDR3 is TGTGCCAGCAGATCACCGACGGGGAACACTGAAGCTTTCTTT. As protein: CASRSPTGNTEAFF.

The chain is built from TRBV27 and TRBJ1-2; 8 bases agree with TRBD1. The trim removed 1 base at V and 1 base at J, leaving 5 bases unmatched. CDR3 length: 16 amino acids. Per germline, CDR1 MNHEY and CDR2 SMNVEV (reference sequence). DNA of the CDR3: TGTGCCAGCAGTTTATTGGCAGGGGGCAGTAACTATGGCTACACCTTC. As protein: CASSLLAGGSNYGYTF.

The chain employs TRBV10-1 and TRBJ2-3; D gene ambiguous. V gave up 3 bases and J gave up 2 bases, with 12 bases separating them. CDR1 WNHNN and CDR2 SYGVQD come from the germline V gene (reference sequence). The CDR3 extends over 15 amino acids. The CDR3 protein is CASSDSDLITDTQYF. The CDR3, as DNA: TGCGCCAGCAGTGATTCGGACCTAATCACAGATACGCAGTATTTT.

This clone was seen only once. The chain is built from TRBV10-3 and TRBJ1-3; D remains unclear. Germline CDR1 reads ENHRY; CDR2 reads SYGVKD. This CDR3 spans 14 amino acids. V was pared by 8 bases and J by 4 bases, with 15 bases between. CDR3 sequence: CAIFLQKPGNTIYF. CDR3 nucleotides: TGTGCCATCTTCTTGCAGAAACCGGGAAACACCATATATTTT.

The chain carries TRBV4-1 and TRBJ1-1; tentatively, D is TRBD1 (5 bases). Per germline, CDR1 MGHRA and CDR2 YSYEKL. V was shortened by 5 bases and J by 3 bases, with 22 bases between the two germline ends. This CDR3 region has 17 residues. The CDR3 DNA follows: TGCGCCAGCAGCATCCCCTCTCTCAGGGTTGGGGACACTGAAGCTTTCTTT. Amino acids: CASSIPSLRVGDTEAFF.

The chain couples TRBV13 to TRBJ1-1, with D perhaps TRBD1 (5 bases). CDR1 PRHDT and CDR2 FYEKMQ come from the germline V gene (reference sequence). This CDR3 spans 14 amino acids. Trimming cost V 4 bases and J 1 base, with 10 bases left between them. The CDR3 bases are TGTGCCAGCAGCTCCGGCGACAGGAACACTGAAGCTTTCTTT. Translation: CASSSGDRNTEAFF.

This chain uses TRBV12-5 with TRBJ1-5; the D gene is possibly TRBD1 (6 bases). Trimming removed 3 bases from V and 5 bases from J, with 11 bases in between. Germline loops: CDR1 LGHNT, CDR2 FRNRAP. The CDR3 sequence is 14 residues long. The CDR3 region is CASGLHPGDQPQHF. CDR3 DNA sequence: TGTGCTAGTGGTTTACATCCAGGGGATCAGCCCCAGCATTTT.